This paragraph covers one TCR beta chain sequence. Enrollment of patients from Seattle took place during active infection, with longitudinal follow-up. Authors' processing steps: Reference gene primer amplification in the assay estimated nucleated cell counts. This table comes from immunoSEQ multiplex PCR, and its TCRdb copy is limited to in-frame clones, with some not included. Clone size and the V and J calls come from that table; the DNA yielded D and trimming. The sample comprises approximately 280,000 clones, approximately 92% of which are singletons, and 6.5% to 8% rests with the top ten. These data originate in a study of blood T cell repertoires in COVID-19. Study-level background: COVID-19 samples from acute and convalescent phases originated in the United States, Italy and Spain. T cells, B-cell-depleted T cells, or PBMCs supplied cDNA or gDNA.

The receptor's source is a woman in her twenties or thirties with COVID-19, enrolled during active disease. Source material: peripheral blood.

CDR3 in DNA: TGTGCCAGCAGCCAGGGGCCGGGACCCCAGCATTTT. It translates to CASSQGPGPQHF. The chain links TRBV7-9 to TRBJ1-5; tentative D call: TRBD1 (6 bases). The germline V gene has CDR1 SEHNR and CDR2 FQNEAQ (reference sequence). The V and J ends lost 5 bases and 10 bases respectively, with 12 bases between them. The CDR3 loop spans 12 amino acids.